This TCR beta chain comes out of a study of cytomegalovirus exposure and HLA in healthy donors. Regarding the study as a whole: A subsequent analysis found that TCR clusters from the first cohort also tended to co-occur in the 90 to 150 validation repertoires, with 90% to 95% of cluster scores above 0. Researchers counted 150 to 200 TCR beta chains as cytomegalovirus-associated.

This table comes from immunoSEQ multiplex PCR, and its TCRdb copy is limited to in-frame clones, with some not included. The sample records about 120,000 clones, around 88% being singletons. As for this clone: Its cognate antigen is unknown.

CDR3 size: 14 residues. Germline CDR1 is LNHDA and CDR2 is SQIVND (reference sequence). The V end was cut by 0 bases, the J end by 8 bases, with 11 bases between. This clonotype originated in a man younger than 35 in good health and CMV-seronegative. Material: PBMCs. The rearrangement joins TRBV19 to TRBJ1-5, with a tentative D call TRBD1 (5 bases). The CDR3, as DNA: TGTGCCAGTAGTATAGAAGGGCGGGGGGAGCCCCAGCATTTT. This encodes CASSIEGRGEPQHF.